Reported below is one TCR beta chain. The record originates from a study of blood T cell repertoires in COVID-19. Measured with immunoSEQ multiplex PCR; TCRdb has only the in-frame clones, and not every one. The sample carries around 230,000 clones, about 88% recorded once. The V segment lost 4 bases and the J segment 7 bases; nucleotides outside the gene matches: 10. From germline, CDR1 is SGHTA and CDR2 FQGNSA. The CDR3 contains 15 residues. The V and J genes are TRBV7-2 and TRBJ1-2; 9 positions agree with TRBD1. The source of this sequence is a woman in her 30s who had recovered from COVID-19. The material sequenced was PBMCs or T cells enriched from blood (not recorded which). In DNA, the CDR3 is TGTGCCAGCAGCTCTCCGACAGGGGGTGGGGGTGGCTACACCTTC. The encoded protein is CASSSPTGGGGGYTF.